This T cell receptor beta chain is from a study of CD8+CD57+ T cells in acquired aplastic anemia. Study summary: When averaged, DNA from sorted CD4+ and CD8+ cells came to about 3 ug.

Sequenced patients had shown CD8+CD57+ cell expansion by flow cytometry. Every patient had severe acquired aplastic anemia. Comments on this clonotype: Its matching antigen is unknown.

The CDR3 sequence is 15 residues long. Trimming stripped 5 bases from V and 9 bases from J, with 22 bases between. Study-wide points: Patient and control CD8+ Simpson's diversity was not significantly different. Between patients and controls, 25 to 30 CD8+ CDR3 sequences were found in common.

TCR beta VDJ combinations and CDR3 sequences were profiled from genomic DNA. TCRdb itself ran the reads through MiXCR, one entry per CDR3 protein. Among around 200,000 distinct CDR3 sequences listed, less than 65% were seen once. The TCR comes from a human donor with aplastic anemia. The chain links TRBV12-3 or TRBV12-4 to TRBJ2-5; D is possibly TRBD1 (7 bases). Sequencing input: sorted CD4+, CD8+, or CD8+CD57+ T cells (not recorded which) from PBMCs. The CDR3 DNA reads as TGTGCCAGCAGTGCTGACAGGGAGGCGGATCAGCCCCAGTACTTC. This encodes CASSADREADQPQYF.